Here is one T cell receptor (beta chain) with its context. These data belong to a study of blood T cells in healthy people across ages. For the second PCR, which ran for about 7 to 12 cycles, a sample-barcoded 5' primer and a J-beta primer mix were used. A template-switch adaptor with 12 random nucleotides tagged each cDNA molecule. TCRdb re-called the 5' RACE reads with MiXCR, one entry per CDR3 protein. This sample has approximately 800,000 distinct CDR3 sequences, with less than 80% found just once. This clonotype originated in a man aged 25 to 40 in good health. Sequencing input: blood.

The CDR3, as DNA: TGCAGCGTTGAGGGGGGAACTAGCACAGATACGCAGTATTTT. This encodes CSVEGGTSTDTQYF. The V gene is TRBV29-1, the J gene TRBJ2-3, with D tentatively TRBD2 (6 bases). There are 14 residues in the CDR3. In germline, CDR1 is SQVTM, CDR2 ANQGSEA. V gave up 3 bases and J gave up 0 bases, with 10 bases separating them.